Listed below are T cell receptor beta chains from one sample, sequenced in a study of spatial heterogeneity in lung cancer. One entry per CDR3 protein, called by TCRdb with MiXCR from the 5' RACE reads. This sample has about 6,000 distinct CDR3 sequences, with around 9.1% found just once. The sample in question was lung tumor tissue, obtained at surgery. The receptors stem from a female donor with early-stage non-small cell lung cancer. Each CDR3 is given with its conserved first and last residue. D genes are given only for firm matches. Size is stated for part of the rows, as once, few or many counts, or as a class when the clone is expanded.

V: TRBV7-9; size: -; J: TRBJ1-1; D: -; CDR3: CASSLSLITEAFF; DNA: TGTGCCAGCAGCTTGTCGTTGATCACTGAAGCTTTCTTT
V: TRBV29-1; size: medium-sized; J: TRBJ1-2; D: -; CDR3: CSVFEWLGSDYGYTF; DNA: TGCAGCGTTTTCGAATGGCTGGGATCTGACTATGGCTACACCTTC
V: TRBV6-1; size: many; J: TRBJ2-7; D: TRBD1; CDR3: CASTPGQGAYEQYF; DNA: TGTGCCAGCACCCCGGGACAGGGGGCCTACGAGCAGTACTTC
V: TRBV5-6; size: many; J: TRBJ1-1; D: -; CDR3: CASSLMGMRTEAFF; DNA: TGTGCCAGCAGCTTGATGGGCATGAGGACTGAAGCTTTCTTT
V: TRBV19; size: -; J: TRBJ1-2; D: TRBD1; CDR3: CASTNGFRGRNYGYTF; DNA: TGTGCCAGTACCAACGGGTTCAGGGGGCGCAACTATGGCTACACCTTC
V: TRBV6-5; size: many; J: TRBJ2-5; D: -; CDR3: CASSYSSSRGAGETQYF; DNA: TGTGCCAGCAGTTACTCGAGTTCAAGGGGGGCAGGGGAGACCCAGTACTTC
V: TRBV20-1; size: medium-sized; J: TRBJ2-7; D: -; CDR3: CSARVQGLPLQYF; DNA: TGCAGTGCTAGAGTCCAGGGTTTACCGTTGCAGTACTTC
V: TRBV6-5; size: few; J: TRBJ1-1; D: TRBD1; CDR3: CASSVGQVGTEAFF; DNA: TGTGCCAGCAGCGTCGGACAGGTTGGCACTGAAGCTTTCTTT
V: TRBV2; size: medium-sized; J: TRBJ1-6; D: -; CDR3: CASSPSENSPLHF; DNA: TGTGCCAGCAGTCCGTCCGAAAATTCACCCCTCCACTTT
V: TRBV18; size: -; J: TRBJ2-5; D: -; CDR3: CASSFSDRKQETQYF; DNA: TGTGCCAGCTCCTTTTCTGACCGGAAACAAGAGACCCAGTACTTC
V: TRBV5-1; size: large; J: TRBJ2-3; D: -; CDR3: CASSLMGAESTDTQYF; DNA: TGCGCCAGCAGCTTGATGGGCGCAGAAAGCACAGATACGCAGTATTTT
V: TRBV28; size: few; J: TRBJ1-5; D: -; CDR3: CASSPRGWGSNQPQHF; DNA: TGTGCCAGCAGTCCCCGGGGCTGGGGCAGCAATCAGCCCCAGCATTTT
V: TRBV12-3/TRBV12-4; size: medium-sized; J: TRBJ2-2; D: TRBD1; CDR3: CASSKPGQTNTGELFF; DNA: TGTGCCAGCAGTAAACCGGGACAGACGAACACCGGGGAGCTGTTTTTT
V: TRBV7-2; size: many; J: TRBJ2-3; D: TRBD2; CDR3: CASSSGLAGNTDTQYF; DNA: TGTGCCAGCAGCTCGGGACTAGCGGGGAACACAGATACGCAGTATTTT
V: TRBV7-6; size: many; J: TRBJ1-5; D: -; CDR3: CASSLLWGSEQPQHF; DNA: TGTGCCAGCAGCTTATTATGGGGGAGTGAGCAGCCCCAGCATTTT
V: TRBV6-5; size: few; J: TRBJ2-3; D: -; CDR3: CASSYNRDTDTQYF; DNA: TGTGCCAGCAGTTACAACAGGGACACAGATACGCAGTATTTT
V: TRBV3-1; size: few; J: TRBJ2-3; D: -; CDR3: CAARLLGTDTQYF; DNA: TGTGCCGCCAGACTTTTGGGGACAGATACGCAGTATTTT
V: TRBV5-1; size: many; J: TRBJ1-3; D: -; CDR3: CASSLEGIGNTIYF; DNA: TGCGCCAGCAGCTTGGAAGGGATCGGAAACACCATATATTTT
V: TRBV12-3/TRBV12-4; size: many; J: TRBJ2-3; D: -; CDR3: CASSSLSADTQYF; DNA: TGTGCCAGCAGTTCCCTCTCCGCAGATACGCAGTATTTT
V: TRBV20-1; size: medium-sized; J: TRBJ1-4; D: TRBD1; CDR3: CSAPGQDLEKLFF; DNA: TGCAGTGCGCCGGGACAGGATCTAGAAAAACTGTTTTTT
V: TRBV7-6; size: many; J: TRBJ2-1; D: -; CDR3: CASSSPAGQSGDEQFF; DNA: TGTGCCAGCAGCTCTCCTGCGGGACAGTCTGGAGATGAGCAGTTCTTC
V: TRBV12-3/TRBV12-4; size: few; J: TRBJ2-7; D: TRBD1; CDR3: CASSFSDRAAYEQYF; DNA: TGTGCCAGCAGTTTCTCGGACAGGGCCGCCTACGAGCAGTACTTC
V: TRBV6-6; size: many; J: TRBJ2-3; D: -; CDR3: CASSSTGTTQDTQYF; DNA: TGTGCCAGCAGCTCAACTGGGACGACACAAGATACGCAGTATTTT
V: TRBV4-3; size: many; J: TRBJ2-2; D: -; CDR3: CASSRELGTGELFF; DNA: TGCGCCAGCAGCCGAGAACTCGGGACCGGGGAGCTGTTTTTT
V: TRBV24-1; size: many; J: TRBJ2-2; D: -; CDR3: CATSDLSSPTGELFF; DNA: TGTGCCACCAGTGATTTGTCCAGTCCCACCGGGGAGCTGTTTTTT
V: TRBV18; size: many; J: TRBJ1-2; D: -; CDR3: CASSPERGDYGYTF; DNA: TGTGCCAGCTCACCCGAACGAGGAGACTATGGCTACACCTTC
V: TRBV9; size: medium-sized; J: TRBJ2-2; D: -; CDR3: CASSVGSGYTGELFF; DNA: TGTGCCAGCAGCGTTGGCAGCGGGTACACCGGGGAGCTGTTTTTT
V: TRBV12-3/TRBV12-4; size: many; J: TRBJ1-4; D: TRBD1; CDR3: CASIPGQSYEKLFF; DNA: TGTGCCAGCATCCCGGGACAGTCGTATGAAAAACTGTTTTTT
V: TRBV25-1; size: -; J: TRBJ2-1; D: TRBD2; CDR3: CAIKGEGNEQFF; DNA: TGTGCCATCAAAGGGGAGGGCAATGAGCAGTTCTTC
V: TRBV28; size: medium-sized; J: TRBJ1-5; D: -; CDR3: CASTLRGQPQHF; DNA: TGTGCCAGCACTTTGAGGGGTCAGCCCCAGCATTTT
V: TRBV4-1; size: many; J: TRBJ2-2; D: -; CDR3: CASSQGSDNSNTGELFF; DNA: TGCGCCAGCAGCCAAGGATCCGACAACTCGAACACCGGGGAGCTGTTTTTT
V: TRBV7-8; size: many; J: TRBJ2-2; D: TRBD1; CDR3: CASSLGQGVDTGELFF; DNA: TGTGCCAGCAGCCTAGGACAGGGGGTGGACACCGGGGAGCTGTTTTTT
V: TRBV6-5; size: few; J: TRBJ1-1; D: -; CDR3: CASSSGPRTEAFF; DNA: TGTGCCAGCAGTTCGGGCCCGAGGACTGAAGCTTTCTTT
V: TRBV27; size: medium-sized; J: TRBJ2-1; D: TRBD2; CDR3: CASSLTATGGDNEQFF; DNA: TGTGCCAGCAGTTTAACCGCAACTGGGGGGGACAATGAGCAGTTCTTC
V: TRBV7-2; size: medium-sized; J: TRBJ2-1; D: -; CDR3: CASSPPGPYNEQFF; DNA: TGTGCCAGCAGCCCCCCCGGACCTTACAATGAGCAGTTCTTC
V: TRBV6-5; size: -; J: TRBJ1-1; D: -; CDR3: CASSQRADREAFF; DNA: TGTGCCAGCAGCCAGCGGGCAGATCGAGAAGCTTTCTTT
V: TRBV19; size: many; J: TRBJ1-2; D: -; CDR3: CASRQGRNGDGYTF; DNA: TGTGCCAGTAGGCAGGGACGAAACGGGGATGGCTACACCTTC
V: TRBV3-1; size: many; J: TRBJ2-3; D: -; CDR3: CASSPASEGAQYF; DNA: TGTGCCAGCAGCCCAGCTAGCGAAGGGGCGCAGTATTTT
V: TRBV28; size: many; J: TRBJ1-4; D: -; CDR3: CASIGGAIEKLFF; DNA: TGTGCCAGCATAGGGGGGGCAATTGAAAAACTGTTTTTT
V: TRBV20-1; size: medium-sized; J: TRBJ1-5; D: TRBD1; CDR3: CSAAPGTGNNQPQHF; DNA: TGCAGTGCTGCCCCGGGGACAGGGAACAATCAGCCCCAGCATTTT
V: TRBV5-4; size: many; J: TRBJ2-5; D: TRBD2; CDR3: CASSLPGTSLYQETQYF; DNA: TGTGCCAGCAGCTTGCCGGGGACTAGCTTGTACCAAGAGACCCAGTACTTC
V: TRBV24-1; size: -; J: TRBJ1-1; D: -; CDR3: CATSDGVGAFF; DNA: TGTGCCACCAGTGATGGGGTAGGGGCTTTCTTT
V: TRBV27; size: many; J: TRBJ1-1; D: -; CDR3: CASSHRKGTPIAFF; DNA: TGTGCCAGCAGCCACAGGAAGGGAACCCCTATCGCTTTCTTT
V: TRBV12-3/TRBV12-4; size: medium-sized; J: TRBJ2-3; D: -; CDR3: CASSSQASVDTQYF; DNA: TGTGCCAGCAGTTCGCAAGCCTCAGTAGATACGCAGTATTTT
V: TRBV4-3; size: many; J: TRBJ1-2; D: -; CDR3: CASSQDSLRSGYTF; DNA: TGCGCCAGCAGCCAAGACAGCCTCCGGAGTGGCTACACCTTC
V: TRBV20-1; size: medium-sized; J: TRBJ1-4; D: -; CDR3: CSARDAFEKLFF; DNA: TGCAGTGCTAGAGATGCCTTCGAAAAACTGTTTTTT
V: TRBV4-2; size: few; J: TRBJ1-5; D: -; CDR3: CASSQDWANQPQHF; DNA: TGTGCCAGCAGCCAAGATTGGGCAAATCAGCCCCAGCATTTT
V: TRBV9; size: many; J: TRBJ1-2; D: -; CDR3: CASSVAGSTLYGYTF; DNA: TGTGCCAGCAGCGTAGCGGGCAGCACTCTATATGGCTACACCTTC